Presented here are 24 T cell receptor beta chains from one specimen sequenced in a study of CD8+ T cells in alopecia areata. The treatment denotes: oral pan-JAK inhibitor, 5-10 mg twice daily. In each case, RNA was isolated and then reverse transcribed into cDNA as the sequencing template. Profiled with immunoSEQ multiplex PCR; TCRdb holds only in-frame clones, not every one. The sample comprises 150,000 to 200,000 clones, around three fifths of which are singletons, and approximately 15% rests with the top ten. The input for sequencing was CD4+ T cells sorted from blood, taken at week 24, from a patient treated with tofacitinib. Receptors were obtained from a human donor with alopecia areata.

This chain connects TRBV5-4 to TRBJ1-6, with D possibly being TRBD1 (6 bases). This CDR3 has 13 amino acids. Trimming left V 2 bases short and J 7 bases short, with 7 bases between. Germline V gene lookup returns CDR1 SGHNT and CDR2 YYREEE (reference sequence). CDR3 sequence: CASSLTGNSPLHF. The CDR3 coding sequence is TGTGCCAGCAGCTTAACAGGGAATTCACCCCTCCACTTT.

Notes on this clone: The germline gene is not matched at one end of the junction; a read error may be the cause. The rearrangement links TRBV7-2 to TRBJ1-2; a weak D match, TRBD1 (6 bases). CDR3 length: 16 residues. CDR1 and CDR2 (germline): SGHTA, FQGNSA. CDR3 sequence reads: CARSPPPGQRNYGYTF. The CDR3 region has the DNA TGTGCCCGCAGCCCCCCGCCTGGACAGCGCAACTATGGCTACACCTTC.

This chain joins TRBV29-1 and TRBJ2-7; the match to TRBD1 covers 9 bases. This CDR3 comprises 15 residues. V dropped 0 bases and J dropped 2; count of bases not matched to a gene: 5. CDR1 SQVTM and CDR2 ANQGSEA come from the germline V gene. The CDR3 DNA sequence: TGCAGCGTTGAAGATAAGACAGGGGGGCCCTACGAGCAGTACTTC. Amino acids: CSVEDKTGGPYEQYF.

The V gene is TRBV29-1, the J gene TRBJ2-7; D gene unclear. V shed 5 bases and J shed 3 bases, with 14 bases lying between them. The germline CDR1 and CDR2 sequences are SQVTM and ANQGSEA. The length of the CDR3 is 13 residues. The CDR3 region is CSVLSAPVYEQYF. CDR3 coding DNA: TGCAGCGTTCTATCGGCCCCTGTCTACGAGCAGTACTTC.

CDR3 sequence (DNA): TGTGCCATCAGTGACCTCTTAGACTTGTATGAGCAGTTCTTC. Protein sequence: CAISDLLDLYEQFF. V is TRBV10-3 and J is TRBJ2-1; D gene unclear. V lost 3 bases, J lost 8 bases, and 14 bases lay in between. Germline CDR1 ENHRY, CDR2 SYGVKD. The CDR3 has 14 residues.

V and J are TRBV9 and TRBJ1-1; unclear D gene. Germline CDR1 is SGDLS and CDR2 is YYNGEE. This CDR3 is built from 14 residues. V was shortened by 3 bases and J by 0 bases, with 9 bases between the two germline ends. The DNA of the CDR3 is TGTGCCAGCAGCGAGGGTGTCGTGAACACTGAAGCTTTCTTT. This gives the protein CASSEGVVNTEAFF.

The genes are TRBV9 and TRBJ1-1; D may be TRBD1 (5 bases). Trimming cost V 1 base and J 2 bases, with 9 bases left between them. Germline assignment: CDR1 SGDLS and CDR2 YYNGEE. The CDR3 sequence is 14 residues long. CDR3 loop: CASSVQGFNTEAFF. CDR3 nucleotide sequence: TGTGCCAGCAGCGTACAGGGTTTCAACACTGAAGCTTTCTTT.

The rearrangement joins TRBV10-3 to TRBJ2-5, with D maybe TRBD1 (6 bases). The CDR3 is 13 amino acids. V was clipped by 11 bases and J by 1 base, with 14 bases between them. Germline V gives CDR1 ENHRY, CDR2 SYGVKD. CDR3 region: CADRDNFQETQYF. In DNA form, the CDR3 reads TGTGCCGACCGGGACAACTTCCAAGAGACCCAGTACTTC.

In DNA, the CDR3 is TGTGCCAGCAGCTCCCCTAGCGGGGGGGCCTACAATGAGCAGTTCTTC. This translates into CASSSPSGGAYNEQFF. The V and J genes are TRBV5-4 and TRBJ2-1; 12 bases line up with TRBD2. This CDR3 comprises 16 residues. The germline CDR1 and CDR2 sequences are SGHNT and YYREEE (reference sequence). J gave up 2 bases and V 3 bases, and 3 bases lay outside the gene matches.

V usage is TRBV5-6 and J usage is TRBJ1-2; 8 bases align to TRBD1. CDR1 SGHDT and CDR2 YYEEEE come from the germline V gene. The CDR3 totals 14 residues. J lost 4 bases, V lost 4 bases, and 6 bases had no gene match. The CDR3 DNA is TGTGCCAGCAGCCTGCACCAGGGGGCCTATGGCTACACCTTC. This translates into CASSLHQGAYGYTF.

The rearrangement joins TRBV6-5 to TRBJ2-7; possible D gene TRBD2, 7 bases. The CDR3 has 13 amino acids. From germline, CDR1 is MNHEY and CDR2 SVGAGI. V lost 8 bases to trimming and J lost 0 bases, with 11 bases between them. The CDR3 coding sequence is TGTGCCAGCCGTGGGGGGGCCTCCTACGAGCAGTACTTC. The encoded protein is CASRGGASYEQYF.

This clone was observed a handful of times. V usage is TRBV2 and J usage is TRBJ2-2; 10 nucleotides line up with TRBD1. V lost 8 bases to trimming and J lost 7 bases; unmatched junction nucleotides: 10. This CDR3 spans 15 amino acids. Per the germline V gene, CDR1 is SNHLY and CDR2 is FYNNEI. Here the CDR3 DNA reads TGTGCCAGCGGCTCCGGGACAGGGGCCATCGGGGAGCTGTTTTTT. Residues: CASGSGTGAIGELFF.

The chain carries TRBV29-1 and TRBJ1-2; 7 nucleotides line up with TRBD1. V was pared by 7 bases and J by 8 bases, with 10 bases of the junction left unmatched. The CDR3 covers 12 residues. Looked up from germline, CDR1 is SQVTM and CDR2 is ANQGSEA. CDR3 protein: CSGTDRAGGYTF. CDR3 coding DNA: TGCAGCGGGACCGACAGGGCTGGCGGCTACACCTTC.

V gene TRBV29-1 combines with J gene TRBJ1-5; 7 bases match TRBD1. The V gene end was trimmed by 5 bases and the J gene end by 4 bases; junction bases not matched to a gene: 8. This CDR3 spans 14 amino acids. Germline CDR1 is SQVTM and CDR2 is ANQGSEA. The CDR3 DNA follows: TGCAGCGTTCTAGAGACAGGGCTAAATCAGCCCCAGCATTTT. Its protein is CSVLETGLNQPQHF.

This clone has at least ten counts. The chain combines TRBV7-2 with TRBJ2-7; 9 bases align to TRBD1. V gave up 5 bases and J gave up 2 bases; unmatched junction bases: 7. From germline, CDR1 is SGHTA and CDR2 FQGNSA. This CDR3 has 15 amino acids. Written as DNA, the CDR3 is TGTGCCAGCAGCACACGGACAGGGGAGACCTACGAGCAGTACTTC. Translated, it gives CASSTRTGETYEQYF. Drawing the rest from reference TRBV7-2 and TRBJ2-7, the complete variable domain is GAGVSQSPSNKVTEKGKDVELRCDPISGHTALYWYRQSLGQGLEFLIYFQGNSAPDKSGLPSDRFSAERTGGSVSTLTIQRTQQEDSAVYLCASSTRTGETYEQYFGPGTRLTVT.

The V call is TRBV19, the J call TRBJ1-5, with D possibly matching TRBD1 (6 bases). Germline assignment: CDR1 LNHDA and CDR2 SQIVND (reference sequence). This CDR3 comprises 14 residues. Trimming took off 5 bases at V and 4 bases at J, with 12 bases between the two ends. The CDR3 nucleotides read TGTGCCAGTAGTGACAGGCCGAAGAATCAGCCCCAGCATTTT. It is translated as CASSDRPKNQPQHF.

The chain employs TRBV5-6 and TRBJ1-2; tentatively, D is TRBD1 (6 bases). The CDR3 contains 11 residues. V dropped 7 bases and J dropped 10 bases, with 14 bases sitting between them. The germline CDR1 and CDR2 sequences are SGHDT and YYEEEE. This CDR3 reads CASGTTGSYTF. The CDR3 bases are TGTGCCAGCGGCACCACAGGGTCCTACACCTTC.

CDR3 sequence: CAFMGRGLYGYTF. As DNA, the CDR3 is TGTGCCTTTATGGGCAGGGGGCTCTATGGCTACACCTTC. V is TRBV30 and J is TRBJ1-2; 8 bases are shared with TRBD1. Germline V gives CDR1 GTSNPN, CDR2 SVGIG (reference sequence). V lost 7 bases to trimming and J lost 4 bases; unmatched junction nucleotides: 8. There are 13 residues in the CDR3.

V is TRBV29-1 and J is TRBJ1-3, with 7 bases fitting TRBD1. The CDR3 runs 15 residues. V was pared by 6 bases and J by 0 bases, with 8 bases of the junction left unmatched. Germline CDR1 and CDR2: SQVTM and ANQGSEA. CDR3 in DNA: TGCAGCGTGACGAAGGGGGCAAGCTCTGGAAACACCATATATTTT. It encodes CSVTKGASSGNTIYF.

This clone occurred a few times. The chain combines TRBV7-3 with TRBJ2-3; 8 bases line up with TRBD2. CDR1 and CDR2 (germline): SGHTA, FQGTGA. The CDR3 is made up of 16 amino acids. Trimming cost V 4 bases and J 0 bases; bases outside gene matches: 6. The CDR3 here is CASSSKSGGSTDTQYF. The CDR3 nucleotides read TGTGCCAGCAGCTCCAAGAGCGGGGGAAGCACAGATACGCAGTATTTT.

The rearrangement links TRBV5-1 to TRBJ1-1; no clear D. This CDR3 has 13 residues. V was shortened by 0 bases and J by 5 bases, with 8 bases between the two germline ends. Germline V gene sequence: CDR1 SGHRS, CDR2 YFSETQ. The CDR3 loop is CASSLVAETEAFF. The CDR3 DNA reads as TGCGCCAGCAGCTTGGTCGCGGAAACTGAAGCTTTCTTT.

This clone was seen a single time. The chain has TRBV5-6 and TRBJ1-2; the D is unclear. The germline V gene encodes CDR1 SGHDT and CDR2 YYEEEE. V lost 4 bases to trimming and J lost 4 bases, with 23 bases between them. There are 17 residues in the CDR3. The CDR3 sequence is CASSAKPDGAGRYGYTF. In nucleotides, the CDR3 is TGTGCCAGCAGCGCAAAACCCGACGGAGCGGGCCGCTATGGCTACACCTTC. Together with reference TRBV5-6 and TRBJ1-2, the CDR3 gives the full variable domain: DAGVTQSPTHLIKTRGQQVTLRCSPKSGHDTVSWYQQALGQGPQFIFQYYEEEERQRGNFPDRFSGHQFPNYSSELNVNALLLGDSALYLCASSAKPDGAGRYGYTFGSGTRLTVV.

The chain has TRBV30 and TRBJ2-6; possible D gene TRBD1, 5 bases. The CDR3 loop spans 14 amino acids. CDR1 GTSNPN and CDR2 SVGIG come from the germline V gene (reference sequence). Trimming removed 0 bases at V and 2 bases at J, with 5 bases between. CDR3 bases: TGTGCCTGGAGTGTACAGGCTGGGGCCAACGTCCTGACTTTC. Translating gives CAWSVQAGANVLTF.

This chain links TRBV7-9 with TRBJ2-3; 12 nucleotides align to TRBD1. CDR3 size: 16 residues. Germline V CDR1 and CDR2: SEHNR, FQNEAQ (reference sequence). Unmatched junction bases numbered 4, after V lost 2 bases and J lost 4 bases. As DNA, the CDR3 is TGTGCCAGCAGCTTATTCGGGACAGGGGGCGCAGATACGCAGTATTTT. This translates into CASSLFGTGGADTQYF. Looking up the rest from reference TRBV7-9 and TRBJ2-3 gives the full variable domain: DTGVSQNPRHKITKRGQNVTFRCDPISEHNRLYWYRQTLGQGPEFLTYFQNEAQLEKSRLLSDRFSAERPKGSFSTLEIQRTEQGDSAMYLCASSLFGTGGADTQYFGPGTRLTVL.